The TCR beta chain described here comes from a study of cytomegalovirus exposure and HLA in healthy donors. A word on this clone: Its antigen remains unknown.

Sequenced by immunoSEQ multiplex PCR; TCRdb stores in-frame clones only, minus some. The sample lists about 160,000 clones, roughly nine tenths seen once, with 5% to 7% in the top ten. Overall study findings and caveats: Most sequenced TCRs were rare (though some public TCRs occurred in many donors). In vitro data verified a few CMV-associated chains as specific for CMV antigens. Later, an analysis found that TCR clusters from the first cohort tended to co-occur in the 130 or so validation repertoires.

The CDR3 sequence is 14 residues long. The V gene lost 4 bases and the J gene lost 0 bases, with 10 bases spanning the gap. The germline V gene encodes CDR1 SQVTM and CDR2 ANQGSEA. This rearrangement joins TRBV29-1 to TRBJ2-1, with no clear D. The sequencing sample was made of PBMCs. The receptor's source is a woman aged 25 to 39 in good health and CMV-seronegative. CDR3 DNA: TGCAGCGTTGTGGGCCAGATCTCCTACAATGAGCAGTTCTTC. Translation: CSVVGQISYNEQFF.